Shown below are 32 T cell receptor beta chains from a single sample sequenced in a study of T cells in narcolepsy. Using immunoSEQ multiplex PCR, the repertoire was profiled, and TCRdb retains in-frame clones only, with some absent. The sample has about 33,000 clones, 90% seen once; the top ten hold around 1.2%. Input material: CD45RA- memory CD4+ T cells from PBMCs. All receptors come from a human donor with narcolepsy.

The chain links TRBV6-4 to TRBJ2-2, with D maybe TRBD2 (5 bases). The germline V gene has CDR1 MRHNA and CDR2 SNTAGT. V was trimmed by 6 bases and J by 0 bases, leaving 8 bases between them. The CDR3 has 14 residues. The CDR3 coding sequence is TGTGCCAGCAGGCCCGGGGCGAACACCGGGGAGCTGTTTTTT. Translating gives CASRPGANTGELFF.

This clone was detected only once. V and J are TRBV7-2 and TRBJ2-7, with a tentative D call TRBD1 (6 bases). Germline-derived CDR1 and CDR2 are SGHTA and FQGNSA. V dropped 1 base and J dropped 9 bases, with 7 bases sitting between them. The CDR3 runs 11 residues. CDR3: CASSLGDMQYF. DNA for the CDR3: TGTGCCAGCAGCTTAGGGGACATGCAGTACTTC. The whole variable domain, filled in from reference TRBV7-2 and TRBJ2-7, reads GAGVSQSPSNKVTEKGKDVELRCDPISGHTALYWYRQSLGQGLEFLIYFQGNSAPDKSGLPSDRFSAERTGGSVSTLTIQRTQQEDSAVYLCASSLGDMQYFGPGTRLTVT.

This chain connects TRBV4-1 to TRBJ2-1, with TRBD2 as a possible D gene (6 bases). This CDR3 is built from 15 residues. Per germline, CDR1 MGHRA and CDR2 YSYEKL. V was trimmed by 1 base and J by 8 bases, leaving 15 bases between them. This CDR3 is CASSQVGTGSDEQFF. CDR3 DNA: TGCGCCAGCAGCCAAGTAGGTACCGGGAGCGATGAGCAGTTCTTC.

The chain is built from TRBV29-1 and TRBJ1-5; the D gene is possibly TRBD1 (5 bases). CDR3 length: 15 residues. Germline V gene sequence: CDR1 SQVTM, CDR2 ANQGSEA. V was pared by 4 bases and J by 3 bases, with 16 bases between. CDR3 sequence (DNA): TGCAGCGTTGGACACGACACAGGTCTCAATCAGCCCCAGCATTTT. Protein product: CSVGHDTGLNQPQHF.

The sample holds one count of this clone. CDR3 in DNA: TGCAGCGTTGTTAGGGGGAACTCCTACAATGAGCAGTTCTTC. It specifies CSVVRGNSYNEQFF. The gene calls are TRBV29-1 and TRBJ2-1, with D tentatively TRBD1 (6 bases). This CDR3 has 14 residues. Trimming removed 4 bases from V and 0 bases from J, with 10 bases in between. Germline V gene lookup returns CDR1 SQVTM and CDR2 ANQGSEA.

This clone appeared a few times. This chain connects TRBV5-8 to TRBJ1-5; no clear D. The V end lost 4 bases, the J end lost 7 bases, and 9 bases lay between the germline ends. This CDR3 has 12 amino acids. CDR1 SGHTS and CDR2 YDEGEE come from the germline V gene. The CDR3 spells CASSRVVQPQHF. In DNA, the CDR3 is TGTGCCAGCAGCCGAGTCGTGCAGCCCCAGCATTTT.

This clone was counted between two and nine times. The V and J genes are TRBV19 and TRBJ1-1, with a weak D call TRBD1 (6 bases). Germline values: CDR1 LNHDA, CDR2 SQIVND (reference sequence). The CDR3 extends over 13 amino acids. Between the trimmed V and J ends, which lost 6 bases and 4 bases, there was a span of 12 bases. CDR3 nucleotide sequence: TGTGCCAGTAGGAAAGACAGGATCACTGAAGCTTTCTTT. The encoded protein is CASRKDRITEAFF.

As DNA, the CDR3 is TGTGCCAGCAGTTACGGGGGAGCGGGGGGGATCAATGAGCAGTTCTTC. Its protein product is CASSYGGAGGINEQFF. This chain connects TRBV6-5 to TRBJ2-1; 10 bases agree with TRBD2. Per germline, CDR1 MNHEY and CDR2 SVGAGI. With V trimmed by 2 bases and J by 6 bases, 7 bases remained unmatched. The CDR3 has 16 residues.

Of note for this clone: This sample also contains other DNA sequences that code for the same CDR3. The chain carries TRBV9 and TRBJ1-2; TRBD1 matches 10 bases. This CDR3 region has 14 residues. The germline V gene encodes CDR1 SGDLS and CDR2 YYNGEE. V lost 4 bases, J lost 14 bases, and 14 bases stayed unmatched. DNA for the CDR3: TGTGCCAGCAGCATCCGCGGACAGGGGGGGCGGGTAACCTTC. Amino acids: CASSIRGQGGRVTF.

V usage is TRBV6-6 and J usage is TRBJ2-3, with 8 bases identical to TRBD2. Trimming cost V 7 bases and J 8 bases; bases outside gene matches: 11. There are 14 residues in the CDR3. CDR1 and CDR2 (germline): MNHNY, SVGAGI (reference sequence). The CDR3 is CASTPAGGSGTQYF. Written as DNA, the CDR3 is TGTGCCAGCACCCCGGCGGGGGGCTCCGGTACGCAGTATTTT.

This clone has a single count. The chain couples TRBV23-1 to TRBJ2-2, with no clear D. Being an ORF, TRBV23-1 has a function that is uncertain. There are 15 residues in the CDR3. V gave up 3 bases and J gave up 4 bases, with 12 bases separating them. The CDR3 here is CASSQDATGTGELFF. The CDR3 DNA follows: TGCGCCAGCAGTCAGGACGCCACCGGCACCGGGGAGCTGTTTTTT.

V and J are TRBV4-1 and TRBJ2-5; TRBD2 matches 14 bases. CDR3 size: 16 residues. V was pared by 4 bases and J by 5 bases, with 6 bases of the junction left unmatched. Germline V gene sequence: CDR1 MGHRA, CDR2 YSYEKL. CDR3: CASSRGTSGGGETQYF. Written as DNA, the CDR3 is TGCGCCAGCAGCCGGGGGACTAGCGGGGGAGGGGAGACCCAGTACTTC.

The V gene is TRBV20-1, the J gene TRBJ2-1, with a possible D match to TRBD2 (6 bases). The CDR3 covers 11 residues. In germline, CDR1 is DFQATT, CDR2 SNEGSKA (reference sequence). V shed 6 bases and J shed 10 bases, with 13 bases lying between them. In DNA, the CDR3 is TGCAGTGCGGACTCCCTAGCGGAGCAGTTCTTC. This sequence encodes CSADSLAEQFF.

The chain uses TRBV9 and TRBJ1-3; no clear D. Trimming stripped 0 bases from V and 8 bases from J, with 9 bases between. Germline loops: CDR1 SGDLS, CDR2 YYNGEE. The CDR3 has 13 amino acids. The CDR3 bases are TGTGCCAGCAGCGTAGTCCCCTCGGACACCATATATTTT. As protein: CASSVVPSDTIYF.

V usage is TRBV5-1 and J usage is TRBJ2-7; the D gene could be TRBD1 or TRBD2 (6 bases each). In germline, CDR1 is SGHRS, CDR2 YFSETQ. Deletions cut 6 bases from V and 2 bases from J, with 15 bases between. This CDR3 has 14 amino acids. The CDR3 loop is CASTPGAGAYEQYF. CDR3 DNA sequence: TGCGCCAGCACCCCGGGGGCAGGGGCCTACGAGCAGTACTTC.

The rearrangement uses TRBV27 and TRBJ2-2; perhaps D is TRBD1 or TRBD2 (5 bases each). V lost 5 bases, J lost 5 bases, and 21 bases lay in between. The germline V gene encodes CDR1 MNHEY and CDR2 SMNVEV (reference sequence). The length of the CDR3 is 17 residues. This CDR3 reads CASSPPGTGRWTGELFF. In DNA form, the CDR3 reads TGTGCCAGCAGTCCCCCCGGGACGGGCCGGTGGACCGGGGAGCTGTTTTTT.

The chain recombines TRBV5-8 with TRBJ1-2, with TRBD1 matching 8 bases. With V trimmed by 2 bases and J by 5 bases, 11 bases remained unmatched. Germline-derived CDR1 and CDR2 are SGHTS and YDEGEE. CDR3 length: 16 amino acids. The CDR3 nucleotides are TGTGCCAGCAGCTTTTATTCCGGACAGGGTGGTTATGGCTACACCTTC. It codes for CASSFYSGQGGYGYTF. The full variable domain, in which reference TRBV5-8 and TRBJ1-2 provide the parts outside the CDR3, is EAGVTQSPTHLIKTRGQQATLRCSPISGHTSVYWYQQALGLGLQFLLWYDEGEERNRGNFPPRFSGRQFPNYSSELNVNALELEDSALYLCASSFYSGQGGYGYTFGSGTRLTVV.

The V gene is TRBV7-8, the J gene TRBJ1-4; D is unclear. Looked up from germline, CDR1 is SGHVS and CDR2 is FQNEAQ. V was shortened by 2 bases and J by 3 bases, with 10 bases between the two germline ends. There are 15 residues in the CDR3. The CDR3 reads CASSLRFTANEKLFF. The DNA of the CDR3 is TGTGCCAGCAGCTTAAGGTTCACAGCTAATGAAAAACTGTTTTTT.

The rearrangement links TRBV19 to TRBJ1-4; D is unclear. This CDR3 region has 15 residues. CDR1 is LNHDA and CDR2 is SQIVND in the germline V gene (reference sequence). Trimming removed 1 base from V and 7 bases from J, with 13 bases in between. Written as DNA, the CDR3 is TGTGCCAGTAGTATAGGAGCGGGCTCGGGTGAAAAACTGTTTTTT. Encoded protein: CASSIGAGSGEKLFF.

The chain uses TRBV28 and TRBJ2-3; 8 positions match TRBD1. J gave up 5 bases and V 4 bases, and 8 bases lay outside the gene matches. This CDR3 comprises 15 residues. The germline CDR1 and CDR2 sequences are MDHEN and SYDVKM. For the CDR3, the DNA is TGTGCCAGCAGTTCGTTGGCAGGGGGCAGAGATACGCAGTATTTT. Translated: CASSSLAGGRDTQYF.

The rearrangement links TRBV5-4 to TRBJ1-5; possible D gene TRBD1, 5 bases. Germline lookup yields CDR1 SGHNT and CDR2 YYREEE (reference sequence). V was trimmed by 0 bases and J by 7 bases, leaving 8 bases between them. There are 13 residues in the CDR3. CDR3 nucleotide sequence: TGTGCCAGCAGCTTGGAAAGGGGCCAGCCCCAGCATTTT. Its translation is CASSLERGQPQHF.

The chain combines TRBV30 with TRBJ2-3, with 7 bases matching TRBD1. Per germline, CDR1 GTSNPN and CDR2 SVGIG (reference sequence). V lost 7 bases to trimming and J lost 2 bases; unmatched junction nucleotides: 3. The CDR3 covers 12 residues. CDR3 region: CAYQGDTDTQYF. Here the CDR3 DNA reads TGTGCCTACCAGGGGGACACAGATACGCAGTATTTT.

This clone was found a few times. Additional DNA sequences in this sample encode the identical CDR3. The J gene is TRBJ2-2, the V gene TRBV5-6; TRBD2 might be the D (6 bases). This CDR3 is built from 15 residues. The germline CDR1 and CDR2 sequences are SGHDT and YYEEEE. The V gene lost 2 bases and the J gene lost 0 bases, with 8 bases spanning the gap. The DNA for the CDR3 is TGTGCCAGCAGCTTCGGGGGAACGAACACCGGGGAGCTGTTTTTT. Translation gives CASSFGGTNTGELFF.

The rearrangement uses TRBV21-1 and TRBJ2-3. TRBV21-1 constitutes a pseudogene. This CDR3 has 15 residues. DNA of the CDR3: TGTGCCAGCAGCAAAGAATGGGGTAGCACAGATACGCAGTATTTT. Its protein is CASSKEWGSTDTQYF.

The rearrangement joins TRBV5-1 to TRBJ2-2; no definite D call. This CDR3 is 15 amino acids long. Germline V gene sequence: CDR1 SGHRS, CDR2 YFSETQ. V shed 0 bases and J shed 6 bases, with 12 bases lying between them. In nucleotides, the CDR3 is TGCGCCAGCAGCTTGGGAGTGACGGGTTCCGGGGAGCTGTTTTTT. This gives the protein CASSLGVTGSGELFF.

The chain has TRBV11-2 and TRBJ2-1; 7 positions agree with TRBD2. Germline V gene lookup returns CDR1 SGHAT and CDR2 FQNNGV. Germline trimming cut 5 bases from V and 1 base from J; bases unmatched to any gene: 8. The CDR3 spans 16 residues. As DNA, the CDR3 is TGTGCCAGCAGCCGGGTCGGTAGCGGGTCCTACAATGAGCAGTTCTTC. This encodes CASSRVGSGSYNEQFF.

This clone was seen only once. CDR3 loop: CASSPDRPDQPQHF. The CDR3 coding sequence is TGTGCCAGCAGCCCTGACAGGCCGGATCAGCCCCAGCATTTT. The J gene is TRBJ1-5, the V gene TRBV28; the D gene is possibly TRBD1 (6 bases). CDR3 length: 14 residues. The germline CDR1 and CDR2 sequences are MDHEN and SYDVKM. The V end lost 6 bases, the J end lost 5 bases, and 14 bases lay between the germline ends.

This clone is a singleton in its sample. This chain joins TRBV6-1 and TRBJ1-5, with TRBD1 identical over 8 bases. CDR3 length equals 15 residues. Per the germline V gene, CDR1 is MNHNS and CDR2 is SASEGT. V gave up 6 bases and J gave up 2 bases; unmatched junction bases: 6. Here the CDR3 DNA reads TGTGCCAGCAGGACCGACAGGGGACGCAATCAGCCCCAGCATTTT. Its protein product is CASRTDRGRNQPQHF.

V usage is TRBV11-2 and J usage is TRBJ1-2; no clear D. CDR3 size: 16 residues. Germline V gives CDR1 SGHAT, CDR2 FQNNGV. Trimming took 0 bases from V and 2 from J, leaving 13 bases between them. CDR3 nucleotide sequence: TGTGCCAGCAGCTTAGAAATGCAGAGCTCCAACTATGGCTACACCTTC. Translating it yields CASSLEMQSSNYGYTF.

The chain links TRBV29-1 to TRBJ1-1; D is uncertain. The germline V and J ends were trimmed by 5 bases and 1 base, with 8 bases remaining between them. Per the germline V gene, CDR1 is SQVTM and CDR2 is ANQGSEA. There are 12 residues in the CDR3. CDR3: CSVRYRNTEAFF. The CDR3 coding sequence is TGCAGCGTTCGGTACAGGAACACTGAAGCTTTCTTT. The whole variable domain, remainder taken from reference TRBV29-1 and TRBJ1-1, is SAVISQKPSRDICQRGTSLTIQCQVDSQVTMMFWYRQQPGQSLTLIATANQGSEATYESGFVIDKFPISRPNLTFSTLTVSNMSPEDSSIYLCSVRYRNTEAFFGQGTRLTVV.

J is TRBJ2-1 and V is TRBV7-8; 9 nucleotides agree with TRBD1. CDR1 SGHVS and CDR2 FQNEAQ come from the germline V gene. V lost 6 bases and J lost 6; bases outside the gene matches: 9. CDR3 length: 15 amino acids. The CDR3: CASSNDRGNSNEQFF. For the CDR3, the DNA is TGTGCCAGCAGTAATGACAGGGGGAACTCCAATGAGCAGTTCTTC.

The chain is built from TRBV19 and TRBJ1-1; D is perhaps TRBD1 (5 bases). Germline loops: CDR1 LNHDA, CDR2 SQIVND (reference sequence). Deletions cut 1 base from V and 6 bases from J, with 12 bases between. CDR3 length: 14 residues. CDR3 coding DNA: TGTGCCAGTAGTATAGCGGGGCCGGTACCTGAAGCTTTCTTT. This codes for CASSIAGPVPEAFF.